This is a list of T cell receptor beta chains from one sample in a study of blood T cell repertoires in COVID-19. TCRdb keeps only in-frame clones here, not all; method: immunoSEQ multiplex PCR. The sample has around 50,000 clones; about nine tenths are singletons. Material for sequencing was peripheral blood. Receptors originate from a human donor in a cohort sampled during active COVID-19. Both conserved end residues are part of each CDR3. The D gene is left open where the match is weak. The listing skips clone size in some rows; elsewhere it reads once, few, many or a size class.

TRBV7-9	15	NA	TRBJ2-1	TRBD2	CASSPGTSGANEQFF	TGTGCCAGCAGCCCTGGGACTAGCGGGGCGAATGAGCAGTTCTTC
TRBV12-3/TRBV12-4	13	NA	TRBJ2-2	NA	CASSLVVAGELFF	TGTGCCAGCAGTTTAGTAGTCGCCGGGGAGCTGTTTTTT
TRBV29-1	14	NA	TRBJ2-1	NA	CSVEARLARNEQFF	TGCAGCGTTGAAGCGCGGCTAGCGCGCAATGAGCAGTTCTTC
TRBV29-1	13	NA	TRBJ2-7	NA	CSVESQSRHEQYF	TGCAGCGTTGAAAGTCAGTCTCGTCACGAGCAGTACTTC
TRBV5-1	15	NA	TRBJ2-5	NA	CASSLATGGPETQYF	TGCGCCAGCAGCTTGGCGACTGGGGGCCCGGAGACCCAGTACTTC
TRBV7-3	15	NA	TRBJ2-1	TRBD2	CASSLGLGAYNEQFF	TGTGCCAGCAGCTTAGGACTAGGGGCCTACAATGAGCAGTTCTTC
TRBV14	12	NA	TRBJ2-1	TRBD1	CASSLQGYEQFF	TGTGCCAGCAGCCTACAGGGGTATGAGCAGTTCTTC
TRBV9	14	NA	TRBJ1-1	TRBD1	CASSRAGGYTEAFF	TGTGCCAGCAGCCGGGCAGGGGGTTACACTGAAGCTTTCTTT
TRBV6-4	15	NA	TRBJ2-2	TRBD2	CASGEAGGHTGELFF	TGTGCCAGCGGAGAAGCGGGAGGACACACCGGGGAGCTGTTTTTT
TRBV7-6	13	NA	TRBJ2-7	TRBD1	CASSVTGAYEQYF	TGTGCCAGCAGTGTGACAGGGGCCTACGAGCAGTACTTC
TRBV28	12	NA	TRBJ2-7	NA	CASSLLGDEQYF	TGTGCCAGCAGTTTACTAGGGGACGAGCAGTACTTC
TRBV19	16	NA	TRBJ2-1	TRBD2	CASSISGTSTWNEQFF	TGTGCCAGTAGTATATCCGGGACTAGTACTTGGAATGAGCAGTTCTTC
TRBV5-1	16	few	TRBJ2-7	TRBD1	CASSPGGQEYSYEQYF	TGCGCCAGCAGCCCCGGGGGACAGGAATACTCCTACGAGCAGTACTTC
TRBV5-1	16	NA	TRBJ2-3	TRBD2	CASSWISGVSTDTQYF	TGCGCCAGCAGCTGGATTAGCGGGGTTAGCACAGATACGCAGTATTTT
TRBV2	15	NA	TRBJ2-3	TRBD2	CASSRLASSTDTQYF	TGTGCCAGCAGTAGACTAGCGAGTAGCACAGATACGCAGTATTTT
TRBV7-3	11	NA	TRBJ2-2	NA	CASSSTGELFF	TGTGCCAGCAGCTCAACCGGGGAGCTGTTTTTT
TRBV30	15	NA	TRBJ1-1	NA	CAWSVRGAGWTEAFF	TGTGCCTGGAGTGTACGGGGGGCGGGGTGGACTGAAGCTTTCTTT
TRBV19	14	NA	TRBJ1-1	TRBD1	CASRHGTANTEAFF	TGTGCCAGTAGACACGGGACAGCCAACACTGAAGCTTTCTTT
TRBV19	16	NA	TRBJ1-1	NA	CASSQRDSTMNTEAFF	TGTGCCAGTAGTCAACGGGACTCAACGATGAACACTGAAGCTTTCTTT
TRBV27	13	once	TRBJ1-6	NA	CASSSTHNSPLHF	TGTGCCAGCAGTTCCACACATAATTCACCCCTCCACTTT
TRBV7-9	15	NA	TRBJ1-1	NA	CASSPLGGGLTEAFF	TGTGCCAGCAGCCCTCTAGGTGGAGGGCTCACTGAAGCTTTCTTT
TRBV5-5	15	NA	TRBJ2-3	NA	CASSLAVTETDTQYF	TGTGCCAGCAGCTTGGCGGTGACAGAGACAGATACGCAGTATTTT
TRBV9	13	NA	TRBJ2-3	TRBD2	CASSGGLAETQYF	TGTGCCAGCAGCGGCGGACTAGCAGAGACGCAGTATTTT
TRBV28	13	NA	TRBJ1-4	TRBD1	CASRGTGFEKLFF	TGTGCCAGCAGGGGGACAGGGTTTGAAAAACTGTTTTTT
TRBV11-2	18	medium-sized	TRBJ2-7	NA	CASSLRRGLVDITYEQYF	TGTGCCAGCAGCCTCCGACGGGGGTTAGTGGACATTACCTACGAGCAGTACTTC
TRBV7-3	15	NA	TRBJ2-1	NA	CASSWDSNSYNEQFF	TGTGCCAGCAGCTGGGACTCCAACTCCTACAATGAGCAGTTCTTC
TRBV12-5	15	NA	TRBJ1-2	TRBD1	CASGTDRGGNYGYTF	TGTGCTAGTGGTACCGACAGGGGGGGTAACTATGGCTACACCTTC
TRBV5-6	14	once	TRBJ2-7	NA	CASSLLQIPYEQYF	TGTGCCAGCAGCTTGCTACAGATCCCCTACGAGCAGTACTTC
TRBV9	14	NA	TRBJ1-1	TRBD1	CASSVQTGSTEAFF	TGTGCCAGCAGCGTCCAGACAGGGAGCACTGAAGCTTTCTTT
TRBV28	16	NA	TRBJ2-2	TRBD1	CASKLPTGGGTGELFF	TGTGCCAGCAAACTACCGACAGGGGGAGGAACCGGGGAGCTGTTTTTT
TRBV6-4	14	NA	TRBJ1-5	TRBD1	CGSRGTASNQPQHF	TGTGGTTCACGGGGGACAGCCAGCAATCAGCCCCAGCATTTT
TRBV18	16	NA	TRBJ2-7	TRBD2	CASSPPLAGGGDEQYF	TGTGCCAGCTCACCCCCGTTAGCGGGAGGAGGCGACGAGCAGTACTTC
TRBV7-9	17	NA	TRBJ2-2	NA	CASSYRLGSKDTGELFF	TGTGCCAGCAGCTACCGGCTCGGGAGTAAGGACACCGGGGAGCTGTTTTTT
TRBV28	16	NA	TRBJ2-3	NA	CASSDQAIVGTDTQYF	TGTGCCAGCAGTGATCAAGCTATAGTCGGCACAGATACGCAGTATTTT
TRBV12-2	16	NA	TRBJ2-2	NA	CASRLGSDRNTGELFF	TGTGCAAGTCGCTTAGGGTCAGACAGGAACACCGGGGAGCTGTTTTTT
TRBV5-1	15	NA	TRBJ2-5	TRBD1	CASSLVGQGGETQYF	TGCGCCAGCAGCTTGGTGGGACAGGGAGGTGAGACCCAGTACTTC
TRBV12-1	17	NA	TRBJ1-1	NA	CASSFCGTGKMNTEAFF	TGTGCCAGCAGCTTTTGCGGGACAGGGAAGATGAACACTGAAGCTTTCTTT
TRBV5-5	16	NA	TRBJ1-2	NA	CASSSPPGGSNYGYTF	TGTGCCAGCAGCTCTCCCCCGGGGGGAAGTAACTATGGCTACACCTTC
TRBV7-9	16	once	TRBJ2-3	TRBD2	CASSASGRGGTDTQYF	TGTGCCAGCAGCGCTAGCGGGAGGGGGGGCACAGATACGCAGTATTTT
TRBV6-5	15	NA	TRBJ2-1	TRBD1	CASKADRASYNEQFF	TGTGCCAGCAAAGCGGACAGGGCCTCCTACAATGAGCAGTTCTTC
TRBV28	13	NA	TRBJ1-2	NA	CASSLRGARGYTF	TGTGCCAGCAGTTTAAGGGGCGCTAGGGGCTACACCTTC
TRBV9	14	NA	TRBJ2-7	TRBD1	CASSESRGQDEQYF	TGTGCCAGCAGCGAGAGCAGGGGGCAGGACGAGCAGTACTTC
TRBV7-2	15	NA	TRBJ2-7	TRBD2	CASSLGGLAINEQYF	TGTGCCAGCAGCTTAGGAGGACTAGCTATCAACGAGCAGTACTTC
TRBV19	14	NA	TRBJ1-5	NA	CASREYSGNQPQHF	TGTGCCAGTAGGGAATACAGTGGCAATCAGCCCCAGCATTTT
TRBV20-1	11	NA	TRBJ1-1	NA	CSALKNTEAFF	TGCAGTGCTCTAAAGAACACTGAAGCTTTCTTT
TRBV5-1	16	NA	TRBJ2-3	TRBD2	CASSYGASGSTDTQYF	TGCGCCAGCAGCTATGGGGCTAGCGGTAGCACAGATACGCAGTATTTT
TRBV20-1	11	NA	TRBJ2-7	NA	CSATGSYEQYF	TGCAGTGCCACGGGCTCCTACGAGCAGTACTTC
TRBV28	13	NA	TRBJ1-2	NA	CASSREQTSGYTF	TGTGCCAGCAGCCGCGAACAGACGTCCGGCTACACCTTC